This T cell receptor beta chain was captured in a study of T cell repertoires in cytomegalovirus infection. Study information: An indication of both CMV infection and matching HLA type came from public TCR beta signatures.

This clonotype occurred a few times. Its target is not known. General study results and limits: Cumulative public TCR beta family frequency identified CMV carriers with the relevant HLA. HLA-C-restricted CMV clonotypes gave the most frequent clonotype in two of eight donors.

From the reads, TCRdb called clonotypes with MiXCR, one entry per CDR3 protein. This table holds about 680,000 distinct CDR3 sequences, 20% to 25% found once. The germline CDR1 and CDR2 sequences are SNHLY and FYNNEI. With V trimmed by 6 bases and J by 3 bases, 13 bases remained unmatched. The CDR3 has 17 amino acids. This receptor was identified in a human donor in good health (CMV status not recorded). Some clones in this sample may be carry-over from other donors' samples. Material for sequencing was CD8+ T cells from PBMCs. The chain joins TRBV2 to TRBJ2-1; 8 nucleotides align to TRBD2. Here the CDR3 DNA reads TGTGCCAGCAGAGCGGGGGCCCCCAAATTTAGCTACAATGAGCAGTTCTTC. As protein: CASRAGAPKFSYNEQFF.